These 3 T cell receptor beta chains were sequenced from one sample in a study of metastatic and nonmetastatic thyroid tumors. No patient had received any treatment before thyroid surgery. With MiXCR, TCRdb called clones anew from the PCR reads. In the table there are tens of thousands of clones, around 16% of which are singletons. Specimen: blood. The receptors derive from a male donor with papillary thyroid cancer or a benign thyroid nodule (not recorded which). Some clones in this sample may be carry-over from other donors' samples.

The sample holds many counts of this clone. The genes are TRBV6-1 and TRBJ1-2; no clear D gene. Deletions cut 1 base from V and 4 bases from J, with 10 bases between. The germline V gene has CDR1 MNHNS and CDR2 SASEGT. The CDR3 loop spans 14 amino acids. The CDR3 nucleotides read TGTGCCAGCAGTGAAGGAAAAGGAACCTATGGCTACACCTTC. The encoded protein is CASSEGKGTYGYTF.

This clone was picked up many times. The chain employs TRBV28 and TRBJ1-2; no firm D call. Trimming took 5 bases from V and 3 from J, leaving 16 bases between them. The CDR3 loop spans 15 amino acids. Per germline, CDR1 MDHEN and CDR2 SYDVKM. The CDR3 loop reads CASSPFWEADYGYTF. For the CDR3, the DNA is TGTGCCAGCAGTCCATTTTGGGAGGCGGACTATGGCTACACCTTC.

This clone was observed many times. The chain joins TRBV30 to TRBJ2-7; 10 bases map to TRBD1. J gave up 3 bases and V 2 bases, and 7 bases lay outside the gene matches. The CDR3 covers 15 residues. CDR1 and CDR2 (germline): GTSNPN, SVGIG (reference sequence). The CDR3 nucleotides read TGTGCCTGGAGTCGGGGGGACAGGGGTCTCTACGAGCAGTACTTC. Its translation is CAWSRGDRGLYEQYF. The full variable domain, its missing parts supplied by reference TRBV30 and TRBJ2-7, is SQTIHQWPATLVQPVGSPLSLECTVEGTSNPNLYWYRQAAGRGLQLLFYSVGIGQISSEVPQNLSASRPQDRQFILSSKKLLLSDSGFYLCAWSRGDRGLYEQYFGPGTRLTVT.